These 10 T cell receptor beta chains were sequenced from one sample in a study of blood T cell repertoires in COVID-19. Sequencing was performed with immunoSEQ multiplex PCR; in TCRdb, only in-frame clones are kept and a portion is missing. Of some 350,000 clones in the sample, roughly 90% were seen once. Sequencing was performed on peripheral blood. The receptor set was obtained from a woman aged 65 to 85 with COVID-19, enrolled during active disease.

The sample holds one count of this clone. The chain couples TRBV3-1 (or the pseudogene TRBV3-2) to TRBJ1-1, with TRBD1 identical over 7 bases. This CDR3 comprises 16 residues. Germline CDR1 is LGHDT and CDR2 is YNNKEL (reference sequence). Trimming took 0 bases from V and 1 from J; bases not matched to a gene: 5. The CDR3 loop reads CASSQEIGTANTEAFF. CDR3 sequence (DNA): TGTGCCAGCAGCCAAGAAATCGGGACAGCGAACACTGAAGCTTTCTTT.

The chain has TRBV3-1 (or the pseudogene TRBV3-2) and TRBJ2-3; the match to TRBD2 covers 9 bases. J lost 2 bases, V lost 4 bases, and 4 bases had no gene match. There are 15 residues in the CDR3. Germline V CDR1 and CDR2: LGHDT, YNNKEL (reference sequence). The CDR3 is CASSLAGAYTDTQYF. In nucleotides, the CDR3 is TGTGCCAGCAGCCTAGCGGGGGCTTACACAGATACGCAGTATTTT.

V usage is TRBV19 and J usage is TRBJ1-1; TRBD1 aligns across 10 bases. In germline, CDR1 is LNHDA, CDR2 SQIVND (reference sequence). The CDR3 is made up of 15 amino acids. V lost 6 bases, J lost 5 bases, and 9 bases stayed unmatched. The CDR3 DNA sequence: TGTGCCAGTAGCCCCTCGACAGGGGGCAAAACTGAAGCTTTCTTT. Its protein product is CASSPSTGGKTEAFF. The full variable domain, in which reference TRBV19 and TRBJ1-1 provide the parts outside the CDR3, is DGGITQSPKYLFRKEGQNVTLSCEQNLNHDAMYWYRQDPGQGLRLIYYSQIVNDFQKGDIAEGYSVSREKKESFPLTVTSAQKNPTAFYLCASSPSTGGKTEAFFGQGTRLTVV.

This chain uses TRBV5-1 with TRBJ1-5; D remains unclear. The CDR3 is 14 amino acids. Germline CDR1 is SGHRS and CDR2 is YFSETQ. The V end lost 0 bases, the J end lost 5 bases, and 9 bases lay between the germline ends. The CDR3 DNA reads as TGCGCCAGCAGCTTGGGAACAGACGATCAGCCCCAGCATTTT. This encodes CASSLGTDDQPQHF.

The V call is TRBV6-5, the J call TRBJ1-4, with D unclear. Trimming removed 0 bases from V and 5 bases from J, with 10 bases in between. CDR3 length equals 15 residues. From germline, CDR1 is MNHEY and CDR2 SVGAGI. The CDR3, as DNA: TGTGCCAGCAGTTACTCGGGCTCCCAAAATGAAAAACTGTTTTTT. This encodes CASSYSGSQNEKLFF.

The CDR3 region has the DNA TGTGCCAGCAGAAGTAGCGGCGGCACAGATACGCAGTATTTT. Its protein product is CASRSSGGTDTQYF. This rearrangement joins TRBV6-6 to TRBJ2-3; possible D gene TRBD2, 6 bases. This CDR3 contains 14 residues. Trimming left V 6 bases short and J 1 base short, with 11 bases between. CDR1 and CDR2 (germline): MNHNY, SVGAGI (reference sequence).

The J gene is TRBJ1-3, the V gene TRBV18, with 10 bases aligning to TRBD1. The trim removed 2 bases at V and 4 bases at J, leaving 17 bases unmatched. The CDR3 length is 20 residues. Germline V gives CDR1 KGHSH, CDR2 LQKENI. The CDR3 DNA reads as TGTGCCAGCTCACCAAAAGTAGGGGGACAGGGGTTTACTGACGGAAACACCATATATTTT. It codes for CASSPKVGGQGFTDGNTIYF.

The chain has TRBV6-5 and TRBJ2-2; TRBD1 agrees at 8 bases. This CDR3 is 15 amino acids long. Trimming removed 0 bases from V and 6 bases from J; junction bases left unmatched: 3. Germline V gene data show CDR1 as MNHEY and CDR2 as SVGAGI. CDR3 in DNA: TGTGCCAGCAGTTACTCACCGGACAGGGCCGGGGAGCTGTTTTTT. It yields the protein CASSYSPDRAGELFF.

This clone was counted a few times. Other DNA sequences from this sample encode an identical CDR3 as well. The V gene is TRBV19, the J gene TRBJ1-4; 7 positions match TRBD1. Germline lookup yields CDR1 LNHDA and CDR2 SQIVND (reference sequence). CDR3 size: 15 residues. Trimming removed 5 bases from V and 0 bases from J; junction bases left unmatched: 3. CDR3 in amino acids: CASSGTAATNEKLFF. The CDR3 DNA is TGTGCCAGTAGTGGGACAGCAGCAACTAATGAAAAACTGTTTTTT.

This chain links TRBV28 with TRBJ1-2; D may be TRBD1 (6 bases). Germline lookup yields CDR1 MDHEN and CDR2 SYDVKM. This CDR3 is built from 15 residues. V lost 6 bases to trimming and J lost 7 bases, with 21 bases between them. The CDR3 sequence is CASSRGGEAISGYTF. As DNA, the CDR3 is TGTGCCAGCAGCAGGGGTGGGGAAGCTATTTCTGGCTACACCTTC.